This T cell receptor (beta chain) was observed in a study of CD8 T cells in Susac syndrome. Study information: Patients with Susac syndrome who were sequenced included more than 5 with active disease and fewer than ten in remission.

A quantity of roughly 0.5 to 1 ug RNA underwent reverse transcription using random hexamers. Amplification of the TCR beta CDR3 was carried out by immunoSEQ multiplex PCR, which spanned a total of 54 Vbeta and 13 Jbeta segments. Each CDR3 protein gets one entry after TCRdb re-called the immunoSEQ multiplex PCR reads with MiXCR. The sample holds 120,000 or so distinct CDR3 sequences, roughly 94% seen once. High-throughput TCR beta sequencing covered peripheral CD8+ and CD4+ T cells. The patients with Susac syndrome satisfied recently defined diagnostic criteria for either definite or probable disease. The CDR3 extends over 12 amino acids. CDR1 is WSHSY, CDR2 SAAADI, per germline. V dropped 3 bases and J dropped 7 bases, with 7 bases sitting between them.

This clonotype was sampled from a human donor with Susac syndrome. The V and J genes are TRBV10-2 and TRBJ2-1; D is perhaps TRBD1 (5 bases). The sequencing input was CD8+ T cells from PBMCs. CDR3 sequence: CASSEGVNEQFF. The CDR3, as DNA: TGCGCCAGCAGTGAAGGGGTGAATGAGCAGTTCTTC.